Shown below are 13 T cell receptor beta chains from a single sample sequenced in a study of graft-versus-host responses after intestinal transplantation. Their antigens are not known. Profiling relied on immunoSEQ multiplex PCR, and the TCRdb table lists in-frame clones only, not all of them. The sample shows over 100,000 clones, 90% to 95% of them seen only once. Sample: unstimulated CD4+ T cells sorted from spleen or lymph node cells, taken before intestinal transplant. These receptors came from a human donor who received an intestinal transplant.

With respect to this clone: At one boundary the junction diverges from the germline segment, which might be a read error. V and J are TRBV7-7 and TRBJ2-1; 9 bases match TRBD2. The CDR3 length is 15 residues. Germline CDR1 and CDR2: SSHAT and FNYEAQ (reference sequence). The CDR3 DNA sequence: TGTGCTAGCAGCTTGGGGACTAGCCTAAGGGATGAGCAGTTCTTC. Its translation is CASSLGTSLRDEQFF.

The CDR3 loop is CASSLTPWQNTEAFF. The CDR3 DNA sequence: TGTGCCAGCAGCTTAACTCCCTGGCAGAACACTGAAGCTTTCTTT. The V call is TRBV7-2, the J call TRBJ1-1; D is unresolved. Trimming shortened V by 2 bases and J by 1 base, and 11 bases separated the two germline ends. This CDR3 is 15 amino acids long. Germline V lookup: CDR1 SGHTA, CDR2 FQGNSA.

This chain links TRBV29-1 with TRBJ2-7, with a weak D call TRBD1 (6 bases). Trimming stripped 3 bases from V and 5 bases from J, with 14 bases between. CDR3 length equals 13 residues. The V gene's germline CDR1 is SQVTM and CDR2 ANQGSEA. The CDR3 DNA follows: TGCAGCGTTGACCGCTCAGGGGACGACGAGCAGTACTTC. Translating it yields CSVDRSGDDEQYF.

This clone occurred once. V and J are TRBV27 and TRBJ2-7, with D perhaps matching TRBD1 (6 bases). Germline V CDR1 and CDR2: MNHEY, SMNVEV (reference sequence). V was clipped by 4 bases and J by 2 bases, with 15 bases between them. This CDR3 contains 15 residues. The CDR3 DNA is TGTGCCAGCAGTTCCCGGTTCAGGGACACCTACGAGCAGTACTTC. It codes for CASSSRFRDTYEQYF.

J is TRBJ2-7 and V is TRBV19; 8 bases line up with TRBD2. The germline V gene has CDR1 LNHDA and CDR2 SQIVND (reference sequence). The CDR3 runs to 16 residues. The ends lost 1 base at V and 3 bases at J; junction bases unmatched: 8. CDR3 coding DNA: TGTGCCAGTAGTATAGCTCCAGCGGGAGACCGCTACGAGCAGTACTTC. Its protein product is CASSIAPAGDRYEQYF. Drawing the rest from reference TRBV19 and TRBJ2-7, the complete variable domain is DGGITQSPKYLFRKEGQNVTLSCEQNLNHDAMYWYRQDPGQGLRLIYYSQIVNDFQKGDIAEGYSVSREKKESFPLTVTSAQKNPTAFYLCASSIAPAGDRYEQYFGPGTRLTVT.

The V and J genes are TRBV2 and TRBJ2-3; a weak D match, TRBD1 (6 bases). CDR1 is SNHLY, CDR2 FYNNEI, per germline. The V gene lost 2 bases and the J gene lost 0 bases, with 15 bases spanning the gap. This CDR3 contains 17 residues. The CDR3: CASSEQGPDLSTDTQYF. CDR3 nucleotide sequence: TGTGCCAGCAGTGAACAGGGGCCCGACCTTAGCACAGATACGCAGTATTTT.

The CDR3 DNA reads as TGTGCCAGCAGCGACACCCACAAGGGACAAGAGACCCAGTACTTC. Protein sequence: CASSDTHKGQETQYF. The chain uses TRBV11-1 and TRBJ2-5; unclear D gene. Germline V gene data show CDR1 as SGHAT and CDR2 as FQDESV (reference sequence). V shed 5 bases and J shed 2 bases, with 15 bases lying between them. This CDR3 region has 15 residues.

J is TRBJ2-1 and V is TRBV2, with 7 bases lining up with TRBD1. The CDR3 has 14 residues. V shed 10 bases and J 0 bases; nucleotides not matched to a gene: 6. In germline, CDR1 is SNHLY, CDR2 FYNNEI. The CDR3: CATRTGSSYNEQFF. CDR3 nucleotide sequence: TGTGCCACCCGGACAGGCAGCTCCTACAATGAGCAGTTCTTC.

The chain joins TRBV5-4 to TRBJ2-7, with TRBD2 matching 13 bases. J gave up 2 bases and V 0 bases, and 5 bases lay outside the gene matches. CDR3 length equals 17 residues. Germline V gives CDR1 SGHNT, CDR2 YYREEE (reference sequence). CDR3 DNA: TGTGCCAGCAGCTTGGGGGGACTAGCGGGAACACCCTACGAGCAGTACTTC. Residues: CASSLGGLAGTPYEQYF.

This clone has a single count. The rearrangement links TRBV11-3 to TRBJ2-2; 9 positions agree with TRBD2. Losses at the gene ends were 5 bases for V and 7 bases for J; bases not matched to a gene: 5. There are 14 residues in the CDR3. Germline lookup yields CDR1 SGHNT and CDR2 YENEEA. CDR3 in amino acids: CASSPGLAHGELFF. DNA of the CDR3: TGTGCCAGCAGCCCCGGACTAGCGCACGGGGAGCTGTTTTTT. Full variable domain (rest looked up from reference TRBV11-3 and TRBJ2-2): EAGVVQSPRYKIIEKKQPVAFWCNPISGHNTLYWYLQNLGQGPELLIRYENEEAVDDSQLPKDRFSAERLKGVDSTLKIQPAELGDSAVYLCASSPGLAHGELFFGEGSRLTVL.

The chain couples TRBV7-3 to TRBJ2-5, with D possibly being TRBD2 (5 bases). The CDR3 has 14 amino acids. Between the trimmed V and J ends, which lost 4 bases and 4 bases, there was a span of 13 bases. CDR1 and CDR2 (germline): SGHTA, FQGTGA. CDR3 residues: CASSSRGSAETQYF. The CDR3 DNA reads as TGTGCCAGCAGCTCTCGAGGGAGTGCAGAGACCCAGTACTTC.

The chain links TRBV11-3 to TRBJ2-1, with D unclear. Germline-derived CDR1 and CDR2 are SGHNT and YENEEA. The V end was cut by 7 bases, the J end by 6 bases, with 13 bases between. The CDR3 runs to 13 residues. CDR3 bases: TGTGCCAGCACCCCCCCACTACGCAATGAGCAGTTCTTC. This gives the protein CASTPPLRNEQFF.

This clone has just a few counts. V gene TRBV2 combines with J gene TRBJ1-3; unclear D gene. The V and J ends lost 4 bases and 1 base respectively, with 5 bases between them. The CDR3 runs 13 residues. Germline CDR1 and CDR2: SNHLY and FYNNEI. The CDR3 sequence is CASSGGSGNTIYF. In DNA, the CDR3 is TGTGCCAGCAGTGGTGGTTCTGGAAACACCATATATTTT.